This is a list of T cell receptor beta chains from one sample in a study of blood T cell repertoires in COVID-19. Here immunoSEQ multiplex PCR was the method, and the copy in TCRdb shows in-frame clones only, minus some. The repertoire has more than 85,000 clones, 87% of them found once; the top ten carry more than 4%. The sequencing sample was made of peripheral blood. The receptors derive from a human donor in a cohort sampled during active COVID-19. Each CDR3 is given with its conserved first and last residue. Fields, in order: CDR3 length, D gene, J gene, V gene, clone size, CDR3 protein, CDR3 DNA. A D gene is named only where the DNA matches it firmly. The listing skips clone size in some rows; elsewhere it reads once, few, many or a size class.

14 NA TRBJ2-7 TRBV30 NA CAWSVYRVFPEQYF TGTGCCTGGAGTGTTTACAGGGTATTTCCCGAGCAGTACTTC
12 TRBD2 TRBJ2-7 TRBV6-2/TRBV6-3 NA CASSYSREGQYF TGTGCCAGCAGTTACTCGAGGGAGGGGCAGTACTTC
14 TRBD2 TRBJ2-2 TRBV2 NA CASSRASGAGELFF TGTGCCAGCAGTCGGGCTAGCGGGGCCGGGGAGCTGTTTTTT
15 NA TRBJ1-2 TRBV19 few CASKARGVERYGYTF TGTGCCAGTAAGGCGCGGGGGGTGGAGCGGTATGGCTACACCTTC
17 NA TRBJ2-5 TRBV24-1 once CATSDPRNRLAQETQYF TGTGCCACCAGTGATCCGCGGAATCGTCTAGCGCAAGAGACCCAGTACTTC
16 TRBD1 TRBJ1-6 TRBV3-1/TRBV3-2 NA CASSQDRTGGNSPLHF TGTGCCAGCAGCCAAGATCGGACAGGGGGTAATTCACCCCTCCACTTT
14 NA TRBJ2-7 TRBV7-2 NA CASTLGYSQYEQYF TGTGCCAGCACCTTAGGTTATTCCCAGTACGAGCAGTACTTC
14 NA TRBJ2-5 TRBV7-9 NA CASSLDLFSETQYF TGTGCCAGCAGCTTAGATCTCTTCTCAGAGACCCAGTACTTC
14 TRBD1 TRBJ2-7 TRBV6-5 NA CASSYTGGPYEQYF TGTGCCAGCAGTTATACAGGGGGCCCCTACGAGCAGTACTTC
15 NA TRBJ2-6 TRBV3-1/TRBV3-2 NA CASSQVGTGANVLTF TGTGCCAGCAGCCAAGTCGGGACTGGGGCCAACGTCCTGACTTTC
12 NA TRBJ1-2 TRBV6-6 NA CASTTLSKGYTF TGTGCCAGCACAACCCTAAGCAAGGGCTACACCTTC
17 NA TRBJ1-2 TRBV9 NA CASSNPPRSPSNYGYTF TGTGCCAGCAGCAACCCCCCCAGGTCCCCATCTAACTATGGCTACACCTTC
14 NA TRBJ1-2 TRBV6-5 NA CASTTGGWNYGYTF TGTGCCAGCACCACGGGGGGCTGGAACTATGGCTACACCTTC
17 TRBD2 TRBJ2-7 TRBV27 NA CASSLRGTSKSSYEQYF TGTGCCAGCAGTTTAAGGGGGACTAGCAAGAGCTCCTACGAGCAGTACTTC
16 TRBD2 TRBJ2-2 TRBV5-1 NA CASSLEGSGMGGELFF TGCGCCAGCAGCTTGGAGGGCAGCGGGATGGGCGGGGAGCTGTTTTTT
16 NA TRBJ2-7 TRBV18 NA CASSPPAPGGSYEQYF TGTGCCAGCTCACCACCGGCGCCAGGAGGATCCTACGAGCAGTACTTC